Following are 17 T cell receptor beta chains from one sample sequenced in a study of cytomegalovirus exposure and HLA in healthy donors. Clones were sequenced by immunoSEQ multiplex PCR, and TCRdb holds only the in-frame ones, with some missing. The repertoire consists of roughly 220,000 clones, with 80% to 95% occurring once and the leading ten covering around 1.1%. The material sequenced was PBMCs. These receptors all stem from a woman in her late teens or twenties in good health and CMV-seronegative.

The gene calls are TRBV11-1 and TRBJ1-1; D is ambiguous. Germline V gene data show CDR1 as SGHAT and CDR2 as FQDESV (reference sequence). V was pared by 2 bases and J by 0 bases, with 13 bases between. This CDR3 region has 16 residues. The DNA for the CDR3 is TGTGCCAGCAGCTTACGGCGGAGCTGGGTGAACACTGAAGCTTTCTTT. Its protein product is CASSLRRSWVNTEAFF.

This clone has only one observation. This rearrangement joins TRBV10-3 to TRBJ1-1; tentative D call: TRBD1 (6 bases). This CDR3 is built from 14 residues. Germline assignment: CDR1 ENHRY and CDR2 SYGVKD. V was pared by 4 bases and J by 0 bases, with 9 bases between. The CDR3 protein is CAISAGTMNTEAFF. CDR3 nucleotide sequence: TGTGCCATCAGTGCCGGGACAATGAACACTGAAGCTTTCTTT.

CDR3 amino acids: CASGPGTRGTYEQYF. The DNA of the CDR3 is TGTGCTAGTGGTCCAGGTACCAGGGGTACCTACGAGCAGTACTTC. The chain links TRBV12-5 to TRBJ2-7, with a tentative D call TRBD1 (6 bases). This CDR3 has 15 residues. Germline V gene lookup returns CDR1 LGHNT and CDR2 FRNRAP. Deletions cut 5 bases from V and 2 bases from J, with 16 bases between.

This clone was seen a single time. CDR3 amino acids: CASSLWERPGELFF. The CDR3 bases are TGTGCCAGCAGTTTATGGGAGCGCCCCGGGGAGCTGTTTTTT. The genes are TRBV27 and TRBJ2-2; the D gene is possibly TRBD2 (5 bases). Germline assignment: CDR1 MNHEY and CDR2 SMNVEV (reference sequence). V was cut by 1 base and J by 6 bases, with 9 bases left in between. The CDR3 totals 14 residues.

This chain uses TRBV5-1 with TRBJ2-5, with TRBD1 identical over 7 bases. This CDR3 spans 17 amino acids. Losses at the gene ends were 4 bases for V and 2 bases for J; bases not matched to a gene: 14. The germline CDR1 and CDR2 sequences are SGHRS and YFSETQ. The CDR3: CASSEGPQGPVQETQYF. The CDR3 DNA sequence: TGCGCCAGCAGCGAAGGGCCACAGGGGCCGGTTCAAGAGACCCAGTACTTC.

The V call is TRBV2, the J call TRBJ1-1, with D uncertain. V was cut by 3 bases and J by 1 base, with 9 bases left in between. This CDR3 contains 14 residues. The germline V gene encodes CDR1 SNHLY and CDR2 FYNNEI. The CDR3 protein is CASSDGLANTEAFF. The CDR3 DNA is TGTGCCAGCAGTGACGGGTTGGCGAACACTGAAGCTTTCTTT.

CDR3 coding DNA: TGTGCCAGCAGCCCTGGGACTGGTGGTCGCAATCAGCCCCAGCATTTT. Its protein product is CASSPGTGGRNQPQHF. The gene calls are TRBV5-4 and TRBJ1-5, with D possibly being TRBD1 (5 bases). Trimming took 4 bases from V and 2 from J, leaving 16 bases between them. CDR3 length: 16 residues. From germline, CDR1 is SGHNT and CDR2 YYREEE (reference sequence).

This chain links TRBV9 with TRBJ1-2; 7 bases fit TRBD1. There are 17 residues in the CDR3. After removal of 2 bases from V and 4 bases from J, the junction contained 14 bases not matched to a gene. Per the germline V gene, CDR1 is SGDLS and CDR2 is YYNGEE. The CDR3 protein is CASSVLPGHGTVYGYTF. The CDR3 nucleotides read TGTGCCAGCAGCGTCCTCCCCGGTCACGGGACAGTCTATGGCTACACCTTC.

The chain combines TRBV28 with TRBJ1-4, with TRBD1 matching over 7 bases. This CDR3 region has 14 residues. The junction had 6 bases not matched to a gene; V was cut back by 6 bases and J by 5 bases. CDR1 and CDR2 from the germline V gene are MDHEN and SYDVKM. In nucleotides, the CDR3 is TGTGCCAGCAGCTCAGGGGGAGAAAATGAAAAACTGTTTTTT. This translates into CASSSGGENEKLFF. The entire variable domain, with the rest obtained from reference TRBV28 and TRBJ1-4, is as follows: DVKVTQSSRYLVKRTGEKVFLECVQDMDHENMFWYRQDPGLGLRLIYFSYDVKMKEKGDIPEGYSVSREKKERFSLILESASTNQTSMYLCASSSGGENEKLFFGSGTQLSVL.

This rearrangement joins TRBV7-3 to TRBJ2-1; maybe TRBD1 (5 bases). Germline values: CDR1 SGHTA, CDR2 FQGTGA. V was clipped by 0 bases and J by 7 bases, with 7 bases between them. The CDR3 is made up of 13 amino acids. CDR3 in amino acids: CASSLTPGNEQFF. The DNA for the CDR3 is TGTGCCAGCAGCTTAACTCCAGGGAATGAGCAGTTCTTC.

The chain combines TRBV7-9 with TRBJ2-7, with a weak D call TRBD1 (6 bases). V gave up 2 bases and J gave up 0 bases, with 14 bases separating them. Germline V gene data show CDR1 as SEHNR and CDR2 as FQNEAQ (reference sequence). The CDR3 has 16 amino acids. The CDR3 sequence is CASSLFGTPSSYEQYF. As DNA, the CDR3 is TGTGCCAGCAGCTTATTCGGGACACCGAGCTCCTACGAGCAGTACTTC.

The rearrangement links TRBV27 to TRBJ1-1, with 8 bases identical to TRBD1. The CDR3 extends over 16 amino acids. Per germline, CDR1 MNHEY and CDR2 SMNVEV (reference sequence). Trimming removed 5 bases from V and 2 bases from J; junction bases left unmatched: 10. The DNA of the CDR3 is TGTGCCAGCAGTATAGGGACAGGTTGGAGCAACACTGAAGCTTTCTTT. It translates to CASSIGTGWSNTEAFF.

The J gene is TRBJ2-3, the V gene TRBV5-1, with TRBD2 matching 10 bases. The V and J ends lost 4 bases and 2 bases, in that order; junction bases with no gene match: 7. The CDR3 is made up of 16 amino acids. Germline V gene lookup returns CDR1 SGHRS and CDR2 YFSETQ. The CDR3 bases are TGCGCCAGCAGCCCCGAACTAGCGGGACCCACAGATACGCAGTATTTT. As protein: CASSPELAGPTDTQYF. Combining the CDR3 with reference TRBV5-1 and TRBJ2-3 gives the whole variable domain KAGVTQTPRYLIKTRGQQVTLSCSPISGHRSVSWYQQTPGQGLQFLFEYFSETQRNKGNFPGRFSGRQFSNSRSEMNVSTLELGDSALYLCASSPELAGPTDTQYFGPGTRLTVL.

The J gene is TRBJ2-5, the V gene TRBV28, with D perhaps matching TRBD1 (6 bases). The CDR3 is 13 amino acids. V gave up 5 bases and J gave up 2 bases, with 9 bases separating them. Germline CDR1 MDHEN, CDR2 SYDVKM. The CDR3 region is CASSGTPQETQYF. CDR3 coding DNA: TGTGCCAGCAGTGGGACACCGCAAGAGACCCAGTACTTC.

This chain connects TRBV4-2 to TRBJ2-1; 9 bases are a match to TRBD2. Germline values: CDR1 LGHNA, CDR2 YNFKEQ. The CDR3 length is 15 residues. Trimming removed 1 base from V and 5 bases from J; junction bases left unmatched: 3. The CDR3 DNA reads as TGTGCCAGCAGCCAAGTCTTAGCGGGAGACAATGAGCAGTTCTTC. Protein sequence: CASSQVLAGDNEQFF.

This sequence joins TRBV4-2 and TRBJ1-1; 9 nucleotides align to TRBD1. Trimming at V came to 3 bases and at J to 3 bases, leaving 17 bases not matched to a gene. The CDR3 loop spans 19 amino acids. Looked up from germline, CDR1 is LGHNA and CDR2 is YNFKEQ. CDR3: CASSQLTGGGGLTYTEAFF. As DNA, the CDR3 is TGTGCCAGCAGCCAGCTCACAGGGGGCGGAGGATTAACGTACACTGAAGCTTTCTTT.

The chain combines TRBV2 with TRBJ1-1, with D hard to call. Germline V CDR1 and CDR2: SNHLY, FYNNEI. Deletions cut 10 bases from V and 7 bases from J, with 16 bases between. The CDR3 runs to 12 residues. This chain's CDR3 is CATRGKGGEAFF. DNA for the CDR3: TGTGCCACCCGAGGGAAGGGAGGTGAAGCTTTCTTT.